This T cell receptor beta chain was observed in a study of early T cells in non-severe SARS-CoV-2 infection. Study conclusions and caveats: VDJdb-based annotation leaned toward anti-spike CD8 responses and missed private and CD4 specificities.

This clonotype was picked up a small number of times. What it recognizes is unknown. CDR1 and CDR2 from the germline V gene are SNHLY and FYNNEI. Losses at the gene ends were 2 bases for V and 7 bases for J; bases not matched to a gene: 9. The CDR3 has 17 amino acids. Attached unique molecular identifiers marked individual cDNA molecules. MiXCR, applied by TCRdb to the 5' RACE reads, yields one record per CDR3 protein. The top ten clones hold 16% of a sample with tens of thousands of distinct CDR3 sequences, 20% to 25% of them seen once. The material was whole blood, obtained at baseline. The chain combines TRBV2 with TRBJ1-5, with 12 bases that match TRBD1. The clonotype originates from an adult who was a healthcare worker with PCR-confirmed SARS-CoV-2 infection or an uninfected control (not recorded which). CDR3 region: CASSEYPGQGAGQPQHF. CDR3 nucleotide sequence: TGTGCCAGCAGTGAATATCCGGGACAGGGGGCAGGGCAGCCCCAGCATTTT.